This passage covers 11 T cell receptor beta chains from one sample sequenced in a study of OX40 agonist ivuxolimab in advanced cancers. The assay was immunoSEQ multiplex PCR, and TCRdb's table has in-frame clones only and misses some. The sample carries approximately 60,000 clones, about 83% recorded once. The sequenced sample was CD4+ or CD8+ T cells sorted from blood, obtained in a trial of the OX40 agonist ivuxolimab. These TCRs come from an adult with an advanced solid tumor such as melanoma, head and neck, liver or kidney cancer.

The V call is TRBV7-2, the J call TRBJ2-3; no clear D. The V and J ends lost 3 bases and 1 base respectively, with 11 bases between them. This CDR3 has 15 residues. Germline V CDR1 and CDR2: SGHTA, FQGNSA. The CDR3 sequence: CASSLMSRGTDTQYF. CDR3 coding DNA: TGTGCCAGCAGCTTGATGTCTCGGGGCACAGATACGCAGTATTTT.

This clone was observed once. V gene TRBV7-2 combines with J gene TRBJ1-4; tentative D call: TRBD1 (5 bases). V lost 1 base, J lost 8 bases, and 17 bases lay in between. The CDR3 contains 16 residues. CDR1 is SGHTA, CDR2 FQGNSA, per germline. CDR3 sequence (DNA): TGTGCCAGCAGCTTAGTTAAAGGGGCAAGGGGCGAAAAACTGTTTTTT. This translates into CASSLVKGARGEKLFF.

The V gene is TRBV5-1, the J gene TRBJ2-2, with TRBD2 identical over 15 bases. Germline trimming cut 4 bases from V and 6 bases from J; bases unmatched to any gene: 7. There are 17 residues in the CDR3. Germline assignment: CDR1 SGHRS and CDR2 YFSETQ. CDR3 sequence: CASSEGLAGGNAGELFF. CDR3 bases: TGCGCCAGCAGCGAGGGACTAGCGGGAGGTAACGCCGGGGAGCTGTTTTTT.

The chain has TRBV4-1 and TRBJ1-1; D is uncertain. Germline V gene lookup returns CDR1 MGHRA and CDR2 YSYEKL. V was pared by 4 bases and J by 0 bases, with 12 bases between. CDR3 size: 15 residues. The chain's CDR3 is CASSRITALNTEAFF. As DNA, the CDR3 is TGCGCCAGCAGCCGGATAACAGCTCTGAACACTGAAGCTTTCTTT.

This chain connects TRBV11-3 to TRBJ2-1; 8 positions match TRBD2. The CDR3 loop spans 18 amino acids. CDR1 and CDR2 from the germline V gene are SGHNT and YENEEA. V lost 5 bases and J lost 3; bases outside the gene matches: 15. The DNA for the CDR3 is TGTGCCAGCAGCCGCTCCGGGCTAGCGGGCGCGAGCTACAATGAGCAGTTCTTC. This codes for CASSRSGLAGASYNEQFF.

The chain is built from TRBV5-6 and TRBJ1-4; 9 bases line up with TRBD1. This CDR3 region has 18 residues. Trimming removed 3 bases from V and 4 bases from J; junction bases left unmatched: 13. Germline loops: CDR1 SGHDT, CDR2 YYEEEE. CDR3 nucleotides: TGTGCCAGCAGCTCGGGTAGGATGACAGGGGGAATTAATGAAAAACTGTTTTTT. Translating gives CASSSGRMTGGINEKLFF.

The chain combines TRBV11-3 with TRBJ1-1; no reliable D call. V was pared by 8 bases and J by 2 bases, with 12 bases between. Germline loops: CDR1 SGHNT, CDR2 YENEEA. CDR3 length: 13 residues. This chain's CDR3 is CASRPRGNTEAFF. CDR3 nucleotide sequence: TGTGCCAGCCGCCCCCGAGGTAACACTGAAGCTTTCTTT.

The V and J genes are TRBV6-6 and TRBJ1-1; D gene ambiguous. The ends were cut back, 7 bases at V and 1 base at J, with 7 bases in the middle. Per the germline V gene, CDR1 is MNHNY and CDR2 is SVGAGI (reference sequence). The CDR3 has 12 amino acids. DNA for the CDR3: TGTGCCAGCACTTCAGGGAACACTGAAGCTTTCTTT. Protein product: CASTSGNTEAFF.

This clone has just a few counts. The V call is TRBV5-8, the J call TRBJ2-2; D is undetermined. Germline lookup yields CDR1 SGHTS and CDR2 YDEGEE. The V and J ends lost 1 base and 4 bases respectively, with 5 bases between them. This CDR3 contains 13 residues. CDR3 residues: CASSLSGTGELFF. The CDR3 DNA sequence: TGTGCCAGCAGCTTGTCTGGCACCGGGGAGCTGTTTTTT.

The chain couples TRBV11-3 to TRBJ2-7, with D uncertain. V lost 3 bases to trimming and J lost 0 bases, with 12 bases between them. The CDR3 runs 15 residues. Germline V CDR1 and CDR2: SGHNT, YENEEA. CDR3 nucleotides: TGTGCCAGCAGCTTCCTCCCGTCAAGCTCCTACGAGCAGTACTTC. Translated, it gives CASSFLPSSSYEQYF.

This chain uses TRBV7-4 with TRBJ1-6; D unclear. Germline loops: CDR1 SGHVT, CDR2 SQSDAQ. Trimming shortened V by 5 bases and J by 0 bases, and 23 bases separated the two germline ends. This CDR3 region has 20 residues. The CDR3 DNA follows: TGTGCCAGCAGCCCACTTAATAGTGTAGGCGGGAGCTCCTATAATTCACCCCTCCACTTT. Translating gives CASSPLNSVGGSSYNSPLHF.